The rows below give T cell receptor beta chains drawn from one sample of a study of blood T cell repertoires in COVID-19. The protocol was immunoSEQ multiplex PCR, while the TCRdb copy is restricted to in-frame clones and leaves out a portion. The data contain about 50,000 clones, about 85% of them seen just once; the ten biggest clones take up roughly 6.7%. Material for sequencing was peripheral blood. All receptors come from a man aged 55 to 70 with acute or convalescent COVID-19. The CDR3 runs from the conserved cysteine through the conserved F or W. Fields, in order: D gene, V gene, J gene, CDR3 protein. A D gene is named only where the DNA matches it firmly.

>TRBD2|TRBV27|TRBJ2-7
CATWTSGREQYF
>-|TRBV18|TRBJ2-7
CASSPTSGAYEQYF
>-|TRBV9|TRBJ2-1
CASSVKGDGYNEQFF
>TRBD1|TRBV5-1|TRBJ2-1
CASSLVPDRDNEQFF
>-|TRBV28|TRBJ2-7
CASSSPDILYEQYF
>-|TRBV5-1|TRBJ1-1
CASSLDGNSGTEAFF
>-|TRBV6-5|TRBJ1-6
CASSYVQGGGWSPLHF
>TRBD2|TRBV9|TRBJ2-1
CASSVAATLIQRGTYNEQFF
>-|TRBV2|TRBJ1-5
CASSVVPNQPQHF
>-|TRBV14|TRBJ1-5
CASSQNPAGWSNQPQHF
>TRBD1|TRBV18|TRBJ2-7
CASSLDRGYEQYF
>-|TRBV27|TRBJ2-1
CASSNRDWYNEQFF
>TRBD2|TRBV27|TRBJ2-5
CASGLAGVTGETQYF
>TRBD2|TRBV7-2|TRBJ2-1
CASSSISGWGDEQFF
>-|TRBV2|TRBJ1-5
CASTRVSNQPQHF
>TRBD2|TRBV7-2|TRBJ2-3
CASSLRGGDSTDTQYF
>-|TRBV9|TRBJ1-6
CASNQGWGSPLHF
>TRBD2|TRBV14|TRBJ2-7
CASSPGDYSGGEYEQYF
>-|TRBV4-1|TRBJ2-1
CASSHPDRRESSYNEQFF
>TRBD1|TRBV9|TRBJ1-2
CASSATGVRYGYTF
>TRBD1|TRBV7-3|TRBJ2-5
CASSLDRGAETQYF
>-|TRBV28|TRBJ1-2
CAGATGDTSNYGYTF
>TRBD1|TRBV28|TRBJ1-2
CASSFLVKRTGDGYTF
>TRBD1|TRBV19|TRBJ1-2
CASSIGTDYGYTF
>-|TRBV4-2|TRBJ2-1
CASSQRLDNEQFF
>TRBD1|TRBV28|TRBJ1-2
CASRDRPFANYGYTF
>-|TRBV19|TRBJ1-4
CASSARGGAEEKLFF
>-|TRBV28|TRBJ1-4
CASSPPPRSNEKLFF
>-|TRBV21-1|TRBJ2-1
CASSKGERENEQFF
>TRBD1|TRBV18|TRBJ1-1
CASSIGQGGNTEAFF
>-|TRBV18|TRBJ2-2
CASSLTLISNTGELFF
>-|TRBV19|TRBJ2-4
CASSIGGLAKNIQYF
>TRBD1|TRBV9|TRBJ2-3
CASSTQDRVTDTQYF
>-|TRBV5-1|TRBJ2-5
CASSLGPTAQETQYF
>-|TRBV2|TRBJ2-5
CASSANLQETQYF
>-|TRBV6-5|TRBJ1-5
CASSYSGGYSNQPQHF
>-|TRBV5-1|TRBJ2-1
CASTFSGSSYNEQFF
>-|TRBV7-6|TRBJ2-3
CASSLRTGTDTQYF
>TRBD1|TRBV5-4|TRBJ1-2
CASSLRDRNYGYTF
>TRBD1|TRBV10-1|TRBJ2-1
CASSAGTGGRGNEQFF
>-|TRBV5-1|TRBJ1-1
CASSGSRETNTEAFF
>-|TRBV30|TRBJ1-2
CAWNRDFLDGYTF
>-|TRBV19|TRBJ1-5
CASNEERPYQPQHF
>TRBD2|TRBV27|TRBJ2-2
CASRKRGVQANTGELFF
>-|TRBV28|TRBJ1-3
CASRGGGSGNTIYF
>TRBD2|TRBV2|TRBJ2-3
CASTREGSDTQYF
>-|TRBV2|TRBJ1-3
CASSGGRGNTIYF
>TRBD2|TRBV24-1|TRBJ2-1
CATSDPTAGTHRDEQFF
>-|TRBV5-5|TRBJ1-1
CASSLAGVYTEAFF
>-|TRBV6-5|TRBJ1-2
CASSSLGGYGYTF
>TRBD1|TRBV10-3|TRBJ2-7
CAISELIQGAKVGEQYF